One and the same sample provided the 8 T cell receptor beta chains below, sequenced in a study of blood T cells in healthy people across ages. Together with a sample-barcoded 5' primer, a J-beta primer mix was included in a second PCR lasting roughly 6 to 12 cycles. Each CDR3 protein gets one entry after TCRdb re-called the 5' RACE reads with MiXCR. The sample contains some 1.5 million distinct CDR3 sequences, 28% of which appear only once. The sequenced sample was blood. The origin of the receptors is a woman aged 25 to 39 in good health.

The chain has TRBV20-1 and TRBJ2-1; D perhaps matches TRBD2 (5 bases). This CDR3 contains 14 residues. Germline CDR1 and CDR2: DFQATT and SNEGSKA (reference sequence). The CDR3 nucleotides read TGCAGACTTCTACCCCGGACTGATAACAATGAGCAGTTCTTC. Protein product: CRLLPRTDNNEQFF.

This clonotype was seen a handful of times. This chain connects TRBV24-1 to TRBJ2-3, with D possibly TRBD2 on 6 matching bases. Trimming removed 1 base at V and 2 bases at J, with 9 bases between. The germline V gene encodes CDR1 KGHDR and CDR2 SFDVKD. The CDR3 sequence is 15 residues long. The CDR3 is CATSDFRTTTDTQYF. The CDR3, as DNA: TGTGCCACCAGTGATTTCCGGACTACCACAGATACGCAGTATTTT.

This clonotype was detected only a few times. The junction departs from germline at one end; a sequencing error may be responsible. The V call is TRBV2, the J call TRBJ1-5; 8 bases line up with TRBD1. CDR1 is SNHLY, CDR2 FYNNEI, per germline. The CDR3 covers 16 residues. This CDR3 reads CASSEGGQGATQPQHF. The CDR3 DNA follows: TGTGCTAGCAGTGAAGGTGGCCAGGGGGCAACTCAGCCCCAGCATTTT.

The genes are TRBV5-5 and TRBJ1-2; a weak D match, TRBD1 (5 bases). V lost 3 bases and J lost 8, with 17 bases in between. This CDR3 region has 14 residues. Per the germline V gene, CDR1 is SGHKS and CDR2 is YYEKEE (reference sequence). The CDR3 loop reads CASSSDWGKKGYTF. The CDR3 DNA is TGTGCCAGCAGCTCCGATTGGGGGAAGAAAGGCTACACCTTC.

The V call is TRBV20-1, the J call TRBJ2-1; 9 bases align to TRBD2. The tail of the sequence fits TRBJ2-7 better, so the J call may be wrong. The CDR3 is made up of 17 amino acids. Germline V gene lookup returns CDR1 DFQATT and CDR2 SNEGSKA (reference sequence). CDR3 residues: CSARGKGLASSYNEQYF. The CDR3 DNA reads as TGCAGTGCTAGAGGGAAGGGACTAGCTAGCTCCTACAATGAGCAGTACTTC.

As for this clonotype: A single base separates this from a much larger clone, so it may be a read error. V gene TRBV6-1 combines with J gene TRBJ2-1, with 12 bases matching TRBD2. Near its end, the DNA agrees better with TRBJ2-7, so the J call may be wrong. The CDR3 has 17 amino acids. Germline V lookup: CDR1 MNHNS, CDR2 SASEGT. The chain's CDR3 is CASSKALAGGLYNEQYF. The CDR3 DNA sequence: TGTGCCAGCAGTAAAGCACTAGCGGGGGGTTTGTACAATGAGCAGTACTTC.

This clonotype appeared many times. This sequence joins TRBV5-1 and TRBJ2-7; 12 bases map to TRBD2. V lost 2 bases to trimming and J lost 2 bases; unmatched junction nucleotides: 8. Germline CDR1 and CDR2: SGHRS and YFSETQ. The CDR3 consists of 17 residues. The CDR3 region has the DNA TGCGCCAGCAGCTTAGGACTAGCGGGGCAAAGAACCTACGAGCAGTACTTC. This encodes CASSLGLAGQRTYEQYF.

V and J are TRBV10-1 and TRBJ2-7, with D tentatively TRBD1 or TRBD2 (5 bases each). This CDR3 is built from 18 residues. V lost 1 base and J lost 7, with 26 bases in between. Germline lookup yields CDR1 WNHNN and CDR2 SYGVQD (reference sequence). CDR3 sequence (DNA): TGCGCCAGCAGTGAGTTCCCACCGACTGGGACCCTATACAATGAGCAGTACTTC. This gives the protein CASSEFPPTGTLYNEQYF.